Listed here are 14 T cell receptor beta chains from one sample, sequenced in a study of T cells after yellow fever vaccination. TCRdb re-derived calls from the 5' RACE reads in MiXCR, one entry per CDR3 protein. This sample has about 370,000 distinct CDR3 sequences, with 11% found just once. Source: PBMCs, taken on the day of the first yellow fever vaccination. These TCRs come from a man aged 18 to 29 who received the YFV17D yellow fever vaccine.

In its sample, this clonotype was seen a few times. DNA of the CDR3: TGTGCCAGCAGTACCCGGGACAGCCTATTCAATGAGCAGTTCTTC. Its protein is CASSTRDSLFNEQFF. V and J are TRBV6-1 and TRBJ2-1; 7 bases fit TRBD1. The CDR3 length is 15 residues. J was trimmed by 6 bases and V by 5 bases; bases with no gene match: 10. Looked up from germline, CDR1 is MNHNS and CDR2 is SASEGT.

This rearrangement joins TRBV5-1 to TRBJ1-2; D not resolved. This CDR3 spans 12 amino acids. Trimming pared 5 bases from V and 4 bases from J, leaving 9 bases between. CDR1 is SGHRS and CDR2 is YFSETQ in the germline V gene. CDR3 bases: TGCGCCAGCAGTACCAGTACCTATGGCTACACCTTC. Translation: CASSTSTYGYTF.

The CDR3 DNA follows: TGTGCCAGCAGTTTTAGTCTTAATGAAAAACTGTTTTTT. This gives the protein CASSFSLNEKLFF. The chain couples TRBV12-3 or TRBV12-4 to TRBJ1-4; D ambiguous. The V end lost 3 bases, the J end lost 4 bases, and 6 bases lay between the germline ends. The CDR3 covers 13 residues.

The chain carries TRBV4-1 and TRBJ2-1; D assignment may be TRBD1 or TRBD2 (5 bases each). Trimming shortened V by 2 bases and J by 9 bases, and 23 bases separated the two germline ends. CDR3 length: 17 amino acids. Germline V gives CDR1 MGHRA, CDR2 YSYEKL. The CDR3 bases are TGCGCCAGCAGCCAATCCTCCCGGGGCGCCTTCCCGAGTGAGCAGTTCTTC. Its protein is CASSQSSRGAFPSEQFF.

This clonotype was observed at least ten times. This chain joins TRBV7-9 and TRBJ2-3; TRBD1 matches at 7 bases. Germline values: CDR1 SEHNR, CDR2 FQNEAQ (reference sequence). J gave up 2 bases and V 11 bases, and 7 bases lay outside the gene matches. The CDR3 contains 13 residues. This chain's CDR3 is CAGLRGPTDTQYF. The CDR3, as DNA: TGTGCCGGGCTGAGGGGGCCCACAGATACGCAGTATTTT.

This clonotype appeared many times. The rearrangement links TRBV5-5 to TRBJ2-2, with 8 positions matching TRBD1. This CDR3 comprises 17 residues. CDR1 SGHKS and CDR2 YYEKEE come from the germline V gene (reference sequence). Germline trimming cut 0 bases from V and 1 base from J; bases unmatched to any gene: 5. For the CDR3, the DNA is TGTGCCAGCAGCTTGGGTTCTGGGACAGGGAACACCGGGGAGCTGTTTTTT. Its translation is CASSLGSGTGNTGELFF.

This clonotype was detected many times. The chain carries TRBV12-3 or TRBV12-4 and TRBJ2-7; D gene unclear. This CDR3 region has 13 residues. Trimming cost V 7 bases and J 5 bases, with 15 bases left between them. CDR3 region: CASNDWTYNEQYF. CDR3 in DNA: TGTGCCAGCAACGACTGGACCTACAACGAGCAGTACTTC.

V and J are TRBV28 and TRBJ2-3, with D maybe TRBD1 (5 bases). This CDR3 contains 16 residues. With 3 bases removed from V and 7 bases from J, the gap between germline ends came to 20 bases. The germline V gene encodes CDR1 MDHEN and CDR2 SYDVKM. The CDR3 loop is CASSFTIWQGVNTQYF. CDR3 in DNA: TGTGCCAGCAGTTTTACTATATGGCAGGGCGTGAATACGCAGTATTTT.

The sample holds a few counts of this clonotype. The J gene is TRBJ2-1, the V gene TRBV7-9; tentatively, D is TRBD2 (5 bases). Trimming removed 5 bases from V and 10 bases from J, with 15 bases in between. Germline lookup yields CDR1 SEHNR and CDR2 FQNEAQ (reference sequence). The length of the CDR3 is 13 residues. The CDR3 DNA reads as TGTGCCAGCAGCCATGAGCCTCCGGGGGAGCAGTTCTTC. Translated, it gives CASSHEPPGEQFF.

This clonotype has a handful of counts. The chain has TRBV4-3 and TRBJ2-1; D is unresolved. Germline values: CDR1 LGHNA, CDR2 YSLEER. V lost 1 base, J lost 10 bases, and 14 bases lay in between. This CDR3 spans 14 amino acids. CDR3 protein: CASSQGTDRREQFF. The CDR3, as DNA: TGCGCCAGCAGCCAAGGGACCGACCGGCGGGAGCAGTTCTTC.

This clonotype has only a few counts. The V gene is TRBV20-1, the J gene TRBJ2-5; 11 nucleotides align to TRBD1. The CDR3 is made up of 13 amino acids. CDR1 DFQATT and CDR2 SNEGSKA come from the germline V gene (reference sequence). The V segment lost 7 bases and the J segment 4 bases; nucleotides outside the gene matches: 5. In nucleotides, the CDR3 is TGCAGTGGGGGCGGGACAGGGGGAGAGACCCAGTACTTC. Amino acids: CSGGGTGGETQYF.

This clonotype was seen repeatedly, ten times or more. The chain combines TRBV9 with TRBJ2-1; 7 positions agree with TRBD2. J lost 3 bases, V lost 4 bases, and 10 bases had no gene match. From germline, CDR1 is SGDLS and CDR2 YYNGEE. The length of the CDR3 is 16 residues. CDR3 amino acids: CASSPSGVAGYNEQFF. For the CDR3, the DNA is TGTGCCAGCAGCCCCTCCGGGGTAGCGGGCTACAATGAGCAGTTCTTC.

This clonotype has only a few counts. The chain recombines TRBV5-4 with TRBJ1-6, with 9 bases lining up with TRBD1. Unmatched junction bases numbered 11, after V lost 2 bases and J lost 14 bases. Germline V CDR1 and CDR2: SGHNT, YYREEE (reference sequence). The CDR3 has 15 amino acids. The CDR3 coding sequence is TGTGCCAGCAGCTTCTCGGGACAGGGTCCGGGGGCCCTCCACTTT. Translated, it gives CASSFSGQGPGALHF. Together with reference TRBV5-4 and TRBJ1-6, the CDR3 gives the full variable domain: ETGVTQSPTHLIKTRGQQVTLRCSSQSGHNTVSWYQQALGQGPQFIFQYYREEENGRGNFPPRFSGLQFPNYSSELNVNALELDDSALYLCASSFSGQGPGALHFGNGTRLTVT.

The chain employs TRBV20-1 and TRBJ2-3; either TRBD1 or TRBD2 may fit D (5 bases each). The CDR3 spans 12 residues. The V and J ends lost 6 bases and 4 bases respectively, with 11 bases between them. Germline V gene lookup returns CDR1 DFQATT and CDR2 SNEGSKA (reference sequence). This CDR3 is CSAGEGADTQYF. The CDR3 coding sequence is TGCAGTGCGGGGGAAGGAGCAGATACGCAGTATTTT.